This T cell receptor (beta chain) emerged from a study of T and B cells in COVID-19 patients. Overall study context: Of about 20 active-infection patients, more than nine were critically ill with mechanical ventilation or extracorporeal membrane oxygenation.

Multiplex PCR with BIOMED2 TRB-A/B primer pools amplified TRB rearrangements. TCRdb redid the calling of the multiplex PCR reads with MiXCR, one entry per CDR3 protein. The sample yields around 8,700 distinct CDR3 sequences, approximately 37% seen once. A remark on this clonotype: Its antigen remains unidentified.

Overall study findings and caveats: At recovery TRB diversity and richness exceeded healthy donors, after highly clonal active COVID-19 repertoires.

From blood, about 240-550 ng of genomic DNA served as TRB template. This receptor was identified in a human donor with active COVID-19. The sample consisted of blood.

DNA of the CDR3: TGTGCCAGCAGCTTAAGGGCCGGGGAGCTGTTTTTT. This translates into CASSLRAGELFF. V gene TRBV7-2 combines with J gene TRBJ2-2; D unclear. Germline CDR1 reads SGHTA; CDR2 reads FQGNSA. The CDR3 has 12 residues. V was pared by 2 bases and J by 6 bases, with 4 bases between.